These 29 T cell receptor beta chains originate from one sample sequenced in a study of tumor-infiltrating lymphocytes in primary liver carcinoma. With roughly 500 ng total RNA as template and a constant-region primer, TCR beta cDNA was made. Sequencing libraries for TCR beta derived from three nested multiplex PCR rounds that used slightly modified ARM-PCR. It was with TRBV1-TRBV30 forward primers and a C-beta reverse primer that the first two PCR rounds were run, at roughly 9 cycles each. TCRdb fed the multiplex PCR reads into MiXCR, producing one record per CDR3 protein. The sample shows about 22,000 distinct CDR3 sequences, around 82% of them seen only once. Co-extraction yielded RNA and DNA from roughly 20-30 mg of unsorted bulk tissue. Specimen: liver tumor tissue from sampling region 2. Indicated subset: tumor region T2, inferior pole. The source is a woman in her twenties or thirties with primary liver carcinoma and hepatitis B virus infection.

This clonotype was picked up one time. At one boundary the junction diverges from the germline segment, which might be a read error. V is TRBV7-8 and J is TRBJ1-2; 11 bases are shared with TRBD1. Germline-derived CDR1 and CDR2 are SGHVS and FQNEAQ. CDR3 length equals 16 residues. This CDR3 reads CASSFDGTGGGYDYTF. CDR3 nucleotide sequence: TGTGCCAGTAGCTTCGATGGGACAGGGGGTGGCTATGACTACACCTTC.

This clonotype is labeled as medium-sized. This sequence joins TRBV28 and TRBJ1-4, with D uncertain. The CDR3 covers 14 residues. Germline CDR1 reads MDHEN; CDR2 reads SYDVKM. V was clipped by 4 bases and J by 6 bases, with 12 bases between them. The CDR3 protein is CASSYPGGYEKLFF. In nucleotides, the CDR3 is TGTGCCAGCAGTTATCCGGGCGGGTATGAAAAACTGTTTTTT.

This clonotype was seen just once. Since no conserved phenylalanine or tryptophan closes the CDR3, a read error is the likely cause. The DNA is omitted, as the CDR3 cannot be located on it reliably, and the CDR3 follows TCRdb's listing. The CDR3 sequence: CASSLDVSNSPLHY. This chain joins TRBV5-5 and TRBJ1-6. CDR1 is SGHKS and CDR2 is YYEKEE in the germline V gene (reference sequence). The CDR3 comprises 14 residues, both ends counted.

For this clonotype: Its ends do not fully match the called genes, so a read error is possible. The chain is built from TRBV4-2 and TRBJ1-6; D ambiguous. Per germline, CDR1 LGHNA and CDR2 YNFKEQ. The CDR3 is 19 residues long. The chain's CDR3 is CASNQLTAETSRVNSPLHF. The CDR3 DNA reads as TGTGCTAGCAACCAACTCACCGCGGAAACCTCTCGAGTGAATTCACCCCTCCACTTT.

The rearrangement joins TRBV11-2 to TRBJ1-1; TRBD1 matches 8 bases. J gave up 2 bases and V 5 bases, and 22 bases lay outside the gene matches. The CDR3 covers 20 residues. Germline assignment: CDR1 SGHAT and CDR2 FQNNGV. The CDR3 reads CASSTRGRGRMRWSNTEAFF. The CDR3 DNA reads TGTGCCAGCAGCACTCGGGGCAGGGGGCGCATGAGGTGGAGTAACACTGAAGCTTTCTTT.

The rearrangement uses TRBV9 and TRBJ2-1; D not certain. Trimming removed 4 bases from V and 6 bases from J, with 20 bases in between. Germline V gene data show CDR1 as SGDLS and CDR2 as YYNGEE. CDR3 size: 16 residues. As DNA, the CDR3 is TGTGCCAGCAGCTTAGCCCGAGGAGTTGGGCTCAATGAGCAGTTCTTC. The encoded protein is CASSLARGVGLNEQFF.

This clonotype was picked up a small number of times. The J gene is TRBJ2-1, the V gene TRBV29-1; tentative D call: TRBD2 (5 bases). The CDR3 is made up of 12 amino acids. Germline V gene data show CDR1 as SQVTM and CDR2 as ANQGSEA. The CDR3 nucleotides are TGCAACGTCCTGAGGGACTACAATGAGCAGTTCTTC. Its translation: CNVLRDYNEQFF.

As regards this clonotype: The germline gene is not matched at one end of the junction; a read error may be the cause. The chain links TRBV11-2 to TRBJ2-3; D is tentatively TRBD1 or TRBD2 (5 bases each). The germline CDR1 and CDR2 sequences are SGHAT and FQNNGV. This CDR3 spans 18 amino acids. The CDR3 sequence: CAISFTFGTSGSLDTQYF. CDR3 in DNA: TGTGCCATCAGCTTCACCTTTGGGACCAGCGGTAGTTTAGATACGCAGTATTTT.

In regard to this clonotype: This likely comes from a read error, as the CDR3 has no conserved phenylalanine or tryptophan at its end. The DNA is omitted, as the CDR3 cannot be located on it reliably, and the CDR3 follows TCRdb's listing. The chain has TRBV29-1 and TRBJ2-7; the D call TRBD1 from the table was never checked on the DNA. The V gene's germline CDR1 is SQVTM and CDR2 ANQGSEA. From its first to its last residue, the CDR3 has 13 amino acids. The CDR3 protein is CSVEQGSVSRRDL.

Comments on this clonotype: Relative to the germline gene, one junction end is altered; a read error may explain this. The CDR3 spells CASGYTEMDSLLHF. As DNA, the CDR3 is TGTGCCAGCGGTTACACAGAGATGGATTCACTCCTCCACTTT. V and J are TRBV6-6 and TRBJ1-6; D uncertain. In germline, CDR1 is MNHNY, CDR2 SVGAGI (reference sequence). The CDR3 is 14 residues long.

This clonotype was recorded only once. This chain joins TRBV11-1 and TRBJ2-7; D is uncertain. CDR1 is SGHAT and CDR2 is FQDESV in the germline V gene (reference sequence). This CDR3 has 13 amino acids. The CDR3 DNA reads as TGTACCGGCAGCTTAGGATACCTCCGCGAGTGGTACTTC. Residues: CTGSLGYLREWYF.

Concerning this clonotype: A read error may account for a junction end that differs from germline. V gene TRBV29-1 combines with J gene TRBJ2-1, with unresolved D. The CDR3 totals 12 residues. Looked up from germline, CDR1 is SQVTM and CDR2 is ANQGSEA. The CDR3 DNA follows: TGCAGCGCCCTAATGGCCTACAATGAGCACTTCTTC. This encodes CSALMAYNEHFF.

The gene calls are TRBV5-1 and TRBJ2-7, with 7 bases identical to TRBD1. CDR3 length: 14 amino acids. The germline gives CDR1 SGHRS, CDR2 YFSETQ. CDR3 nucleotides: TGCGTCAGTAGCTTGGACAGGTTTCGGCAAGAACAATACTTC. Its protein is CVSSLDRFRQEQYF.

Of note for this clonotype: The germline gene is not matched at one end of the junction; a read error may be the cause. The chain employs TRBV13 and TRBJ2-1, with D perhaps assigned TRBD1 or TRBD2 (5 bases each). This CDR3 region has 16 residues. Looked up from germline, CDR1 is PRHDT and CDR2 is FYEKMQ (reference sequence). Here the CDR3 DNA reads TGTGTCAGCAGCACCGGGACCAGAGGGGCATACAATGAGCAGTTCTTC. Protein: CVSSTGTRGAYNEQFF.

V is TRBV28 and J is TRBJ2-1; 8 bases are a match to TRBD2. The CDR3 length is 15 residues. The V segment lost 11 bases and the J segment 8 bases; nucleotides outside the gene matches: 17. CDR1 is MDHEN, CDR2 SYDVKM, per germline. CDR3 region: CACGFVVAGRDEQFF. CDR3 in DNA: TGTGCCTGCGGTTTCGTGGTAGCGGGACGCGATGAGCAGTTCTTC.

At least ten counts were recorded for this clonotype. J is TRBJ2-3 and V is TRBV18; possible D gene TRBD2, 5 bases. Germline V CDR1 and CDR2: KGHSH, LQKENI. This CDR3 is built from 14 residues. With 4 bases removed from V and 2 bases from J, the gap between germline ends came to 10 bases. Here the CDR3 DNA reads TGTGCCAGCTCACTCCCCGGGGTCACAGATACGCAGTATTTT. Translation gives CASSLPGVTDTQYF.

As for this clonotype: Lacking the conserved final phenylalanine or tryptophan, this CDR3 likely reflects a read error. The chain couples TRBV29-1 to TRBJ2-2, with TRBD2 matching over 7 bases. There are 13 residues in the CDR3. Germline V gene data show CDR1 as SQVTM and CDR2 as ANQGSEA. CDR3 sequence (DNA): TGCAGCGTTGGGAGACGAGACAGCGGGGTGCTGTTTCTT. Its protein is CSVGRRDSGVLFL.

The rearrangement uses TRBV4-3 and TRBJ2-6, with D maybe TRBD2 (5 bases). The CDR3 runs 19 residues. The germline gives CDR1 LGHNA, CDR2 YSLEER. Between the trimmed V and J ends, which lost 11 bases and 0 bases, there was a span of 26 bases. CDR3 in amino acids: CAGGQESSEISSGANVLTF. Written as DNA, the CDR3 is TGCGCCGGCGGCCAAGAGAGTAGCGAGATAAGCTCTGGGGCCAACGTCCTGACTTTC.

Remarks on this clonotype: A read error is possible here, since a much larger clone lies one base away. V gene TRBV12-3 or TRBV12-4 combines with J gene TRBJ2-5; D ambiguous. The CDR3 is 15 residues long. The V end was cut by 6 bases, the J end by 11 bases, with 25 bases between. The CDR3 protein is CASSTYARSEEIQYF. CDR3 bases: TGTGCCAGCAGCACCTACGCCAGGAGCGAAGAGATTCAGTACTTC.

On this clonotype: The junction does not match germline at one end; this may be a read error. The CDR3: CVSSLGGAQETQYF. Here the CDR3 DNA reads TGTGTCAGCAGTTTAGGGGGGGCTCAAGAGACCCAGTACTTC. The chain is built from TRBV7-3 and TRBJ2-5; D is possibly TRBD2 (7 bases). The CDR3 has 14 residues. The germline gives CDR1 SGHTA, CDR2 FQGTGA.

Here the CDR3 reads CASRAELKIYGYTF. The CDR3 DNA reads TGCGCCAGCAGAGCTGAGTTGAAGATTTATGGCTACACCTTC. The chain has TRBV4-3 and TRBJ1-2, with D unclear. The V end lost 6 bases, the J end lost 5 bases, and 16 bases lay between the germline ends. The germline gives CDR1 LGHNA, CDR2 YSLEER. The CDR3 covers 14 residues.

A note on this clonotype: Because the CDR3 is missing its conserved closing phenylalanine or tryptophan, this is likely a read error. J is TRBJ2-7 and V is TRBV5-1; D perhaps matches TRBD1 (6 bases). Germline V CDR1 and CDR2: SGHRS, YFSETQ. This CDR3 has 13 amino acids. V was pared by 3 bases and J by 1 base, with 8 bases between. DNA for the CDR3: TGCGCCAGCAGCTGGGACAAGTCCTACGAGCAGTACATC. It translates to CASSWDKSYEQYI.

The table lists this clonotype with a count of one. V and J are TRBV7-9 and TRBJ2-3; D ambiguous. Germline loops: CDR1 SEHNR, CDR2 FQNEAQ (reference sequence). Trimming removed 8 bases from V and 4 bases from J, with 19 bases in between. The CDR3 is 15 residues long. The CDR3 DNA follows: TGTGCCAGCGTAGATCTCCGGACGAGAGCAGATACGCAGTATTTT. Its translation is CASVDLRTRADTQYF.

As for this clonotype: The DNA is omitted, as the CDR3 cannot be located on it reliably, and the CDR3 follows TCRdb's listing. The chain uses TRBV5-6 and TRBJ1-6. Termini included, the CDR3 measures 14 amino acids. Germline V gene lookup returns CDR1 SGHDT and CDR2 YYEEEE. CDR3: CGSSLVALGSPLHF.

As for this clonotype: The final CDR3 position lacks the conserved phenylalanine or tryptophan, pointing to a likely read error. The gene calls are TRBV30 and TRBJ1-1; D is possibly TRBD1 (5 bases). V was cut by 4 bases and J by 7 bases, with 16 bases left in between. CDR3 size: 13 residues. Looked up from germline, CDR1 is GTSNPN and CDR2 is SVGIG (reference sequence). The CDR3 DNA reads TGTGCCTGGACTAAGGGGCGGAATATTGAAGCTTTCATT. The encoded protein is CAWTKGRNIEAFI.

This clonotype came up a few times. A clone one base away is much larger, so this may be a read error. This chain joins TRBV29-1 and TRBJ2-7; D not certain. The V end was cut by 0 bases, the J end by 1 base, with 16 bases between. Per the germline V gene, CDR1 is SQVTM and CDR2 is ANQGSEA. This CDR3 comprises 16 residues. CDR3 residues: CSVEDQEATHSYEQYF. For the CDR3, the DNA is TGCAGCGTTGAAGATCAAGAGGCCACCCATTCCTACGAGCAGTACTTC.

There are many counts of this clonotype. This chain uses TRBV7-6 with TRBJ2-7; the match to TRBD1 covers 10 bases. The V segment lost 1 base and the J segment 2 bases; nucleotides outside the gene matches: 5. Germline assignment: CDR1 SGHVS and CDR2 FNYEAQ. The CDR3 length is 16 residues. CDR3 amino acids: CASSLEDRGFPYEQYF. Written as DNA, the CDR3 is TGTGCCAGCAGCTTAGAGGACAGGGGGTTTCCCTACGAGCAGTACTTC.

Details on this clonotype: In this CDR3 the conserved last residue, phenylalanine or tryptophan, is missing, so a read error is likely. J is TRBJ2-1 and V is TRBV11-2; D possibly corresponds to TRBD2 (6 bases). CDR1 is SGHAT, CDR2 FQNNGV, per germline. CDR3 length equals 14 residues. CDR3 DNA: TGTGCCAACAGCCTCTTGGCGGGAAAGGGTGAGCAGTTCTTA. Residues: CANSLLAGKGEQFL.

Remarks on this clonotype: The conserved phenylalanine or tryptophan normally closing the CDR3 is absent here, so this likely arose from a read error. The chain carries TRBV11-2 and TRBJ1-4; no definite D call. The CDR3 is 16 residues long. CDR1 and CDR2 from the germline V gene are SGHAT and FQNNGV. CDR3 DNA sequence: TGTGTCAGCAGCTTGTTTCATGGATCAACTAATGAAAAACTGTTTTTG. Its protein is CVSSLFHGSTNEKLFL.